The next 17 T cell receptor beta chains were all read from a single sample in a study of beta chain features in type 1 diabetes. Findings and limits, study-wide: Among all four CD4+ subsets, Type 1 diabetes patients had TCRB CDR3s that were moderately but significantly shorter.

Their cognate antigens are unknown. TCRB transcripts that were expressed got sequenced, as all of the isolated RNA had been reverse transcribed. Measured with immunoSEQ multiplex PCR; TCRdb has only the in-frame clones, and not every one. The table shows some 660,000 clones, with about 14% occurring only once. Sequenced sample: naive CD4+ T cells from blood. All receptors derive from a man in his late teens or twenties with type 1 diabetes.

The chain uses TRBV19 and TRBJ2-7; 7 positions match TRBD1. Germline V CDR1 and CDR2: LNHDA, SQIVND (reference sequence). Trimming at V came to 5 bases and at J to 0 bases, leaving 7 bases not matched to a gene. This CDR3 spans 15 amino acids. The CDR3, as DNA: TGTGCCAGTAGTTCGGACAGGTTAAGCTCCTACGAGCAGTACTTC. The encoded protein is CASSSDRLSSYEQYF.

In its sample, this clone was seen a few times. The genes are TRBV4-3 and TRBJ2-7; D is perhaps TRBD2 (5 bases). Trimming stripped 4 bases from V and 2 bases from J, with 15 bases between. This CDR3 comprises 15 residues. Germline assignment: CDR1 LGHNA and CDR2 YSLEER. The CDR3 region is CASSPLAGGAYEQYF. In DNA, the CDR3 is TGCGCCAGCAGCCCATTGGCGGGCGGCGCCTACGAGCAGTACTTC.

Written as DNA, the CDR3 is TGTGCCTGGAGTGAGGGGTTGGCGGTCGCAGATACGCAGTATTTT. Its protein product is CAWSEGLAVADTQYF. This rearrangement joins TRBV30 to TRBJ2-3; D might be TRBD1 (5 bases). V was pared by 1 base and J by 4 bases, with 15 bases between. Germline assignment: CDR1 GTSNPN and CDR2 SVGIG (reference sequence). This CDR3 region has 15 residues.

The V gene is TRBV5-1, the J gene TRBJ2-5; D tentatively fits TRBD1 or TRBD2 (6 bases each). The CDR3 length is 15 residues. V lost 3 bases, J lost 2 bases, and 14 bases lay in between. CDR1 SGHRS and CDR2 YFSETQ come from the germline V gene. Here the CDR3 DNA reads TGCGCCAGCAGCTCGGGAGACAGGAAGCAAGAGACCCAGTACTTC. It codes for CASSSGDRKQETQYF.

This clone was detected only a few times. The chain links TRBV7-9 to TRBJ2-5; no definite D call. Trimming left V 6 bases short and J 10 bases short, with 18 bases between. Germline V CDR1 and CDR2: SEHNR, FQNEAQ (reference sequence). The CDR3 extends over 13 amino acids. CDR3 bases: TGTGCCAGCAGTACAAGGACCCCAGTTGTCCAGTACTTC. It translates to CASSTRTPVVQYF.

This sequence joins TRBV9 and TRBJ2-7; possible D gene TRBD1, 5 bases. Trimming removed 0 bases at V and 1 base at J, with 11 bases between. Germline CDR1 SGDLS, CDR2 YYNGEE. This CDR3 contains 15 residues. CDR3 region: CASSVDPGFSYEQYF. CDR3 bases: TGTGCCAGCAGCGTAGACCCAGGGTTTTCCTACGAGCAGTACTTC.

The chain has TRBV9 and TRBJ2-5; 9 nucleotides agree with TRBD2. CDR3 length: 15 residues. The J segment lost 2 bases and the V segment lost 3 bases, leaving 5 bases of the junction unmatched. CDR1 is SGDLS and CDR2 is YYNGEE in the germline V gene. DNA for the CDR3: TGTGCCAGCAGCGGACTAGCGGCACAACAAGAGACCCAGTACTTC. Translated: CASSGLAAQQETQYF.

The gene calls are TRBV27 and TRBJ2-7; 9 bases are shared with TRBD1. Losses at the gene ends were 5 bases for V and 6 bases for J; bases not matched to a gene: 5. Germline loops: CDR1 MNHEY, CDR2 SMNVEV (reference sequence). The CDR3 has 13 residues. CDR3 region: CASSGTGRSEQYF. For the CDR3, the DNA is TGTGCCAGCAGTGGGACAGGGAGAAGCGAGCAGTACTTC.

This clone was picked up a small number of times. V and J are TRBV5-4 and TRBJ2-7; 9 bases match TRBD1. Germline V gene lookup returns CDR1 SGHNT and CDR2 YYREEE (reference sequence). CDR3 length: 13 residues. The V segment lost 0 bases and the J segment 7 bases; nucleotides outside the gene matches: 2. The CDR3 here is CASSLDRGQEQYF. The DNA for the CDR3 is TGTGCCAGCAGCTTGGACAGGGGGCAAGAGCAGTACTTC.

V usage is TRBV28 and J usage is TRBJ2-5; possibly TRBD2 for D (6 bases). Germline V gives CDR1 MDHEN, CDR2 SYDVKM. The CDR3 length is 17 residues. V lost 1 base and J lost 7, with 22 bases in between. CDR3 amino acids: CASSLSVGGSLGRTQYF. The CDR3 DNA reads as TGTGCCAGCAGTTTATCTGTCGGGGGATCCCTAGGAAGGACCCAGTACTTC.

This clone was seen more than once but under ten times. This sequence joins TRBV29-1 and TRBJ2-2; D not resolved. The germline V and J ends were trimmed by 7 bases and 6 bases, with 15 bases remaining between them. CDR1 and CDR2 (germline): SQVTM, ANQGSEA. This CDR3 has 13 amino acids. The CDR3 sequence is CSANKGPPGELFF. The CDR3 nucleotides are TGCAGCGCCAATAAAGGGCCCCCCGGGGAGCTGTTTTTT.

This clone was counted a few times. The chain uses TRBV10-3 and TRBJ2-3; 10 nucleotides line up with TRBD1. V was pared by 7 bases and J by 6 bases, with 10 bases of the junction left unmatched. The V gene's germline CDR1 is ENHRY and CDR2 SYGVKD. The CDR3 is 15 amino acids. The CDR3 DNA is TGTGCCATCAACCCGACAGGGGGCTCATCGGATACGCAGTATTTT. Translated: CAINPTGGSSDTQYF.

This clone was found a few times. V and J are TRBV5-1 and TRBJ2-1; 7 bases map to TRBD1. The CDR3 is 14 residues long. J gave up 3 bases and V 10 bases, and 10 bases lay outside the gene matches. Germline V gene sequence: CDR1 SGHRS, CDR2 YFSETQ. The CDR3 is CASQGTALYNEQFF. CDR3 bases: TGCGCCTCTCAGGGGACAGCGCTCTACAATGAGCAGTTCTTC.

This clone was seen more than once but under ten times. V and J are TRBV30 and TRBJ2-2; 8 positions agree with TRBD2. The CDR3 runs to 14 residues. V shed 3 bases, J shed 6 bases, and the junction held 6 bases outside the gene matches. The germline CDR1 and CDR2 sequences are GTSNPN and SVGIG (reference sequence). The CDR3 region is CAWRAELAAGELFF. CDR3 bases: TGTGCCTGGAGGGCCGAACTAGCGGCCGGGGAGCTGTTTTTT.

This clone has more than one count but fewer than ten. CDR3 sequence reads: CASSTSTSGNSYEQFF. The CDR3 DNA is TGTGCCAGCAGCACCTCGACTAGCGGGAATAGCTATGAGCAGTTCTTC. The gene calls are TRBV27 and TRBJ2-1; 11 bases match TRBD2. J lost 8 bases, V lost 6 bases, and 12 bases had no gene match. This CDR3 comprises 16 residues. Germline lookup yields CDR1 MNHEY and CDR2 SMNVEV (reference sequence).

The V and J genes are TRBV5-1 and TRBJ2-5; 7 bases align to TRBD2. The trim removed 1 base at V and 5 bases at J, leaving 11 bases unmatched. The CDR3 has 16 amino acids. Germline V gene data show CDR1 as SGHRS and CDR2 as YFSETQ. The chain's CDR3 is CASSLSGTKYSETQYF. Here the CDR3 DNA reads TGCGCCAGCAGCTTGTCCGGGACTAAGTACTCGGAGACCCAGTACTTC.

The chain recombines TRBV5-1 with TRBJ2-2, with a possible D match to TRBD2 (6 bases). The CDR3 length is 14 residues. Trimming pared 1 base from V and 7 bases from J, leaving 11 bases between. Germline V gene sequence: CDR1 SGHRS, CDR2 YFSETQ. CDR3 DNA sequence: TGCGCCAGCAGCTTGAACCTAGCGAACGGGGAGCTGTTTTTT. Its protein is CASSLNLANGELFF.